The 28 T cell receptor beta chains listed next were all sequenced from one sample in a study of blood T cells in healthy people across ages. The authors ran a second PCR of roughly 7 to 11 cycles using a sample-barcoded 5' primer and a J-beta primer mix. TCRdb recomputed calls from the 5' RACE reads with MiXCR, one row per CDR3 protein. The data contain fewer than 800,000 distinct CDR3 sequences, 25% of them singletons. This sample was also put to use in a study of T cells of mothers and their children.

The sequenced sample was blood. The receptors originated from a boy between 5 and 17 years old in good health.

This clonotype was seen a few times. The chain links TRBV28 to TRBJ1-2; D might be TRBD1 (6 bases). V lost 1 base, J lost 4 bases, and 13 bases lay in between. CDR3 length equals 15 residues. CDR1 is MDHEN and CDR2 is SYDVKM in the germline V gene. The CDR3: CASSLLGGRFYGYTF. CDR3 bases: TGTGCCAGCAGTTTATTGGGGGGGCGCTTCTATGGCTACACCTTC.

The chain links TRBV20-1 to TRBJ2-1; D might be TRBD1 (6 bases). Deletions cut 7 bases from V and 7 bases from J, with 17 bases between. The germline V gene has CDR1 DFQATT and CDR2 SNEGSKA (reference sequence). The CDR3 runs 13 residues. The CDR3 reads CSGTGDKGNEQFF. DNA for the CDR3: TGCAGTGGAACTGGGGACAAGGGGAATGAGCAGTTCTTC.

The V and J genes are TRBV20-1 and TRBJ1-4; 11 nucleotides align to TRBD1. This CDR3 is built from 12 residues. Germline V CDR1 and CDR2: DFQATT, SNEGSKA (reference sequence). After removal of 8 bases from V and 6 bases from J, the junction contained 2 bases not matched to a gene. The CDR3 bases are TGCAGTCCGGGACAGGGGGATGAAAAACTGTTTTTT. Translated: CSPGQGDEKLFF.

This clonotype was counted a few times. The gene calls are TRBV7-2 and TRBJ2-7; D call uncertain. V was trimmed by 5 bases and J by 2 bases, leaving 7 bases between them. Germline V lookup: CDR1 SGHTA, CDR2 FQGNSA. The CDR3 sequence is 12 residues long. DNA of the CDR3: TGTGCCAGCAGCGACGACACCTACGAGCAGTACTTC. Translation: CASSDDTYEQYF. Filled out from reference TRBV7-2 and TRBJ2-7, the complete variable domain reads GAGVSQSPSNKVTEKGKDVELRCDPISGHTALYWYRQSLGQGLEFLIYFQGNSAPDKSGLPSDRFSAERTGGSVSTLTIQRTQQEDSAVYLCASSDDTYEQYFGPGTRLTVT.

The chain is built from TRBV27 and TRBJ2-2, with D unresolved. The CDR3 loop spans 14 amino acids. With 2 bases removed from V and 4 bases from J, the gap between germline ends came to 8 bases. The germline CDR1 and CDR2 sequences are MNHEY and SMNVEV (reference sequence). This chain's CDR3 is CASSLPPGTGELFF. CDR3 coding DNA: TGTGCCAGCAGTTTACCCCCGGGCACCGGGGAGCTGTTTTTT.

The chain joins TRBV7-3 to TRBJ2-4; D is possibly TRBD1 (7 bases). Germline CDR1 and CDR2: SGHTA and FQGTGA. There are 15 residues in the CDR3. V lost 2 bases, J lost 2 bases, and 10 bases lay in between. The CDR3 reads CASSLGGGPKNIQYF. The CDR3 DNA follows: TGTGCCAGCAGCTTAGGAGGGGGCCCCAAAAACATTCAGTACTTC.

The CDR3 bases are TGTGCCAGCAGCTTATTACCGACGTACGAGCAGTACTTC. It translates to CASSLLPTYEQYF. The J gene is TRBJ2-7, the V gene TRBV7-6; D is unclear. This CDR3 spans 13 amino acids. Trimming shortened V by 2 bases and J by 4 bases, and 9 bases separated the two germline ends. Germline V gene sequence: CDR1 SGHVS, CDR2 FNYEAQ.

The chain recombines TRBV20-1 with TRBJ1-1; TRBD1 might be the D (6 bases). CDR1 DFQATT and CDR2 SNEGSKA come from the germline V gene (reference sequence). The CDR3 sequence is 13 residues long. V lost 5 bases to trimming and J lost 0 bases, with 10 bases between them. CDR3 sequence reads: CSARTEMNTEAFF. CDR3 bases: TGCAGTGCTCGGACAGAAATGAACACTGAAGCTTTCTTT.

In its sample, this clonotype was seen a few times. CDR3 amino acids: CASSLVGDYSGNTIYF. The CDR3 DNA is TGTGCCAGCAGTTTAGTCGGTGACTACTCTGGAAACACCATATATTTT. The rearrangement uses TRBV12-3 or TRBV12-4 and TRBJ1-3; no clear D. The CDR3 runs to 16 residues. Trimming took off 1 base at V and 0 bases at J, with 10 bases between the two ends.

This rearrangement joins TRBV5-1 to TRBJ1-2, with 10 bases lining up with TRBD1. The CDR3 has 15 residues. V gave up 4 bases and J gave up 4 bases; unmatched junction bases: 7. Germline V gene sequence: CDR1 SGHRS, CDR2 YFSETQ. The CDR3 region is CASSPGQGLFYGYTF. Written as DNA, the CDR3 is TGCGCCAGCAGCCCGGGACAGGGGCTCTTCTATGGCTACACCTTC.

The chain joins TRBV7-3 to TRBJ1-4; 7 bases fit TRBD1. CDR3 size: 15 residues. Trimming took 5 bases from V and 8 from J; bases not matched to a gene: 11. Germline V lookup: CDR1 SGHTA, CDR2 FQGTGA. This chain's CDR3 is CASSPRGLLREKLFF. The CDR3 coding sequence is TGTGCCAGCAGCCCAAGGGGGCTACTGCGGGAAAAACTGTTTTTT.

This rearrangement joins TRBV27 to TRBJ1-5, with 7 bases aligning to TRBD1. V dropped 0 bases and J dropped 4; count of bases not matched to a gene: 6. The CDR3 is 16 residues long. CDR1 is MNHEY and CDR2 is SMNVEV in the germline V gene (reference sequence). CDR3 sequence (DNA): TGTGCCAGCAGTTTATCTTCACAGGGGAGGAATCAGCCCCAGCATTTT. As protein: CASSLSSQGRNQPQHF.

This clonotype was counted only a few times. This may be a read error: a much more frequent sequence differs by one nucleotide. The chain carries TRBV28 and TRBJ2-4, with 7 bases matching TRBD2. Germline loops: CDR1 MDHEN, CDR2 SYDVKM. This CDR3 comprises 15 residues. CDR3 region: CASSSLAGASDIQCF. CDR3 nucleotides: TGTGCCAGCAGTTCGTTAGCGGGTGCGTCGGACATTCAGTGCTTC.

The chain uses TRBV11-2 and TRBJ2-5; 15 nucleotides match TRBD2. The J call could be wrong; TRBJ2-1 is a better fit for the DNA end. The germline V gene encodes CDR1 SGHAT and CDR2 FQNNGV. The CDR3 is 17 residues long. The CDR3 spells CASSLVGTSGGLNEQFF. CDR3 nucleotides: TGTGCCAGCAGCTTAGTCGGGACTAGCGGGGGGTTGAATGAGCAGTTCTTC.

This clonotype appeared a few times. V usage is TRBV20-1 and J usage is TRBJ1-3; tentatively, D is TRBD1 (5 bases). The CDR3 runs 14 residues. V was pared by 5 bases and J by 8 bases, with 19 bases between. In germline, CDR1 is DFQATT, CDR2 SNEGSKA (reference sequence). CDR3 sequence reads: CSAPWGKRGDTIYF. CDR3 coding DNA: TGCAGTGCTCCCTGGGGAAAGAGGGGAGACACCATATATTTT.

Written as DNA, the CDR3 is TGTGCCATCAGCCCCGGCGAGCGGCACACAGATACGCAGTATTTT. Protein sequence: CAISPGERHTDTQYF. This chain joins TRBV10-3 and TRBJ2-3, with D perhaps matching TRBD2 (5 bases). Germline V CDR1 and CDR2: ENHRY, SYGVKD. The CDR3 has 15 residues. V lost 6 bases to trimming and J lost 2 bases, with 15 bases between them.

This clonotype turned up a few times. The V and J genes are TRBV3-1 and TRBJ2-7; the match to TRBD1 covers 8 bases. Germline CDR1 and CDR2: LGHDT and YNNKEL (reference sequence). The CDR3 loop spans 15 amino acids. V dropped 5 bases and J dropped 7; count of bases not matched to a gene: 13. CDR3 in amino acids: CASSSPGQVPLEQYF. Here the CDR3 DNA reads TGTGCCAGCAGCTCACCGGGACAGGTACCTTTGGAGCAGTACTTC.

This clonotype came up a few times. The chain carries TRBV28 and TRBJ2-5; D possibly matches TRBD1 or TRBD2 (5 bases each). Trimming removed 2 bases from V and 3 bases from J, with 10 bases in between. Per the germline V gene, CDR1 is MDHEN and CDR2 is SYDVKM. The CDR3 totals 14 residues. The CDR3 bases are TGTGCCAGCAGTTTACGACGAGGGGAAGAGACCCAGTACTTC. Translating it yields CASSLRRGEETQYF.

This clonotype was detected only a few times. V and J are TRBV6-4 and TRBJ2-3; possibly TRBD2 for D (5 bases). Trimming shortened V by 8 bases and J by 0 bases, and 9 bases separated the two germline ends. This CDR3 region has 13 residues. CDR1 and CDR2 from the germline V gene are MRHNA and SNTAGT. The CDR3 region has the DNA TGTGCCAGCGCTAGCACGAGCACAGATACGCAGTATTTT. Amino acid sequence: CASASTSTDTQYF.

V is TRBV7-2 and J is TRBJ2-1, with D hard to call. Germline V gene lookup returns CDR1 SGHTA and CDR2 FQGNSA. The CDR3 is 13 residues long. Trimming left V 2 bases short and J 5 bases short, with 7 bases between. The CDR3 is CASSLPANNEQFF. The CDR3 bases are TGTGCCAGCAGCTTACCCGCTAACAATGAGCAGTTCTTC.

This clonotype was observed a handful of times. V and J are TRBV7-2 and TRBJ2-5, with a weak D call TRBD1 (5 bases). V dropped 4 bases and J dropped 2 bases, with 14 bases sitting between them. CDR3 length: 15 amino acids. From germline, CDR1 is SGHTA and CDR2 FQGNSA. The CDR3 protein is CASSSQTAPQETQYF. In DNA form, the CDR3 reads TGTGCCAGCAGCTCCCAGACAGCACCACAAGAGACCCAGTACTTC.

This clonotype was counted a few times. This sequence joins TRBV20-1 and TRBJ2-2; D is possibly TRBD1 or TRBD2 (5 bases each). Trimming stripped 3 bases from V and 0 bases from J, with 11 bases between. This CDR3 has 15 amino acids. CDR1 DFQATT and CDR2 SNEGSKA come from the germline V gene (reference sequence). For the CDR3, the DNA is TGCAGTGCTAGGTTCGGGACGACGAACACCGGGGAGCTGTTTTTT. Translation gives CSARFGTTNTGELFF.

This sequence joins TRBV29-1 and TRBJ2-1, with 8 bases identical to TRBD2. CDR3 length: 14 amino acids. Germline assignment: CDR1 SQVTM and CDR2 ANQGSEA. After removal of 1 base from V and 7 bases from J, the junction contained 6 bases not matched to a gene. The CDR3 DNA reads TGCAGCGTTGAAGTGCGGGAGGAGGGGAATGAGCAGTTCTTC. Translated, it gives CSVEVREEGNEQFF.

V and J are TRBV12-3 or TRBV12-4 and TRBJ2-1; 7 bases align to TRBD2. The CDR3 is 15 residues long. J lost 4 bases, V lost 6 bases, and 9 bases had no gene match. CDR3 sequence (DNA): TGTGCCAGCAGATCCTTCGCGGGAGAATACAATGAGCAGTTCTTC. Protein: CASRSFAGEYNEQFF.

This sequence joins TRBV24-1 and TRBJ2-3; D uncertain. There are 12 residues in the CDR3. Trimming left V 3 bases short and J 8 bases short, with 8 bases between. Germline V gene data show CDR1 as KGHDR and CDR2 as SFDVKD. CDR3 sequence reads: CATSDDIGTQYF. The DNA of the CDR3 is TGTGCCACCAGTGATGACATTGGTACGCAGTATTTT.

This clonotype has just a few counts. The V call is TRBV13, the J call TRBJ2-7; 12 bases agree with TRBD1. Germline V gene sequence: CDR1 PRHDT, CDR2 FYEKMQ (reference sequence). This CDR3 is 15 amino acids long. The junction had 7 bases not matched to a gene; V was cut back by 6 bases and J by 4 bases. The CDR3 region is CASSFTGQGAYEQYF. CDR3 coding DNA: TGTGCCAGCAGTTTTACGGGACAGGGGGCGTACGAGCAGTACTTC.

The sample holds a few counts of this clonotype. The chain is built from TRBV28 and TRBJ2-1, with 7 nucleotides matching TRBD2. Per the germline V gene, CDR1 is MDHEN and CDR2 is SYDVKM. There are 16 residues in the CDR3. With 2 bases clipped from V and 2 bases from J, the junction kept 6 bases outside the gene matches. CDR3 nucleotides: TGTGCCAGCAGTTTAGGGTCGGCGGGAGCCTACAATGAGCAGTTCTTC. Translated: CASSLGSAGAYNEQFF.

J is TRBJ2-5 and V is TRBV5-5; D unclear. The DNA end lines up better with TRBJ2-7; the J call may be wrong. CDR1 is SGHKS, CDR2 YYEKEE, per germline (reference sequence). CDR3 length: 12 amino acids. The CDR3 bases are TGTGCCAGCAGCTTAGACTGGTACGAGCAGTACTTC. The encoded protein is CASSLDWYEQYF.